This note documents a single T cell receptor (beta chain) sequence. Antigen unknown. These data originate in a study of T cell responses to AZD1222 COVID-19 vaccine. Findings and caveats of the study: CD4 TCRs covered the whole spike, strongest at regions 160-218 and 743-854.

Data came from immunoSEQ multiplex PCR; TCRdb stores just in-frame clones and leaves some out. The sample carries some 150,000 clones, 80% to 95% recorded once. The starting material was peripheral blood, obtained on day 0 of AZD1222 vaccination. The sequence was obtained from an adult in good health.

The CDR3 DNA is TGTGCCAGCAGGGGATTCGGGGGTACCGGAAACACCATATATTTT. It codes for CASRGFGGTGNTIYF. The V gene is TRBV6-5, the J gene TRBJ1-3; maybe TRBD1 (5 bases). Between the trimmed V and J ends, which lost 6 bases and 4 bases, there was a span of 16 bases. Germline loops: CDR1 MNHEY, CDR2 SVGAGI. This CDR3 is 15 amino acids long.